These 6 T cell receptor beta chains came from one sample sequenced in a study of OX40 agonist ivuxolimab in advanced cancers. Clones were sequenced by immunoSEQ multiplex PCR, and TCRdb holds only the in-frame ones, with some missing. Found here are 20,000 to 25,000 clones, roughly 88% of them singletons; the top ten hold roughly 26%. The source was CD4+ or CD8+ T cells sorted from blood, collected in a trial of the OX40 agonist ivuxolimab. These receptors were collected from an adult with an advanced solid tumor such as melanoma, head and neck, liver or kidney cancer.

The chain links TRBV28 to TRBJ2-7; no firm D call. Germline assignment: CDR1 MDHEN and CDR2 SYDVKM. V was clipped by 3 bases and J by 3 bases, with 12 bases between them. The CDR3 loop spans 14 amino acids. DNA for the CDR3: TGTGCCAGCAGTTTTCGGGCGAGCTACTACGAGCAGTACTTC. This translates into CASSFRASYYEQYF.

V and J are TRBV7-9 and TRBJ1-2; D is ambiguous. CDR3 length: 15 amino acids. V was clipped by 3 bases and J by 0 bases, with 11 bases between them. From germline, CDR1 is SEHNR and CDR2 FQNEAQ (reference sequence). In nucleotides, the CDR3 is TGTGCCAGCAGCTTCGGACGGAGATCTAACTATGGCTACACCTTC. It translates to CASSFGRRSNYGYTF.

The genes are TRBV5-5 and TRBJ2-7, with 11 bases matching TRBD2. The CDR3 consists of 15 residues. J was trimmed by 1 base and V by 0 bases; bases with no gene match: 0. Germline CDR1 and CDR2: SGHKS and YYEKEE (reference sequence). This CDR3 reads CASSLGLAGSYEQYF. In DNA, the CDR3 is TGTGCCAGCAGCTTGGGACTAGCGGGATCCTACGAGCAGTACTTC.

The DNA of the CDR3 is TGCAGCGTTGGGAGTAATCAAGAGACCCAGTACTTC. Its translation: CSVGSNQETQYF. This chain connects TRBV29-1 to TRBJ2-5; D gene uncertain. Germline V gene sequence: CDR1 SQVTM, CDR2 ANQGSEA. V lost 4 bases, J lost 2 bases, and 8 bases lay in between. This CDR3 is built from 12 residues.

V and J are TRBV27 and TRBJ2-5; TRBD2 is a possible D gene (5 bases). V lost 6 bases and J 5 bases, leaving 16 bases between the germline ends. Per germline, CDR1 MNHEY and CDR2 SMNVEV (reference sequence). The CDR3 loop spans 14 amino acids. The CDR3, as DNA: TGTGCCAGCAGGCCCATTGGACTGGCGGAGACCCAGTACTTC. Amino acid sequence: CASRPIGLAETQYF.

The V call is TRBV10-3, the J call TRBJ2-7; 11 bases match TRBD2. Germline CDR1 ENHRY, CDR2 SYGVKD. The CDR3 is 14 amino acids. Trimming removed 8 bases from V and 2 bases from J; junction bases left unmatched: 5. The CDR3 is CAIGGTSGAYEQYF. The CDR3 DNA follows: TGTGCCATCGGGGGGACTAGCGGTGCCTACGAGCAGTACTTC.